The 17 T cell receptor beta chains listed next were all sequenced from one sample in a study of PD-1 blockade in classical Hodgkin lymphoma. Clones were sequenced by immunoSEQ multiplex PCR, and TCRdb holds only the in-frame ones, with some missing. The repertoire holds 20,000 to 25,000 clones, with 60% to 80% as singletons. Each of the patients experienced relapse following autologous stem cell transplantation, and their brentuximab vedotin exposure differed. Here the sequenced sample was peripheral blood mononuclear cells (PBMCs), taken at baseline. Receptors originate from a human donor with classical Hodgkin lymphoma.

This clone has only one observation. V usage is TRBV19 and J usage is TRBJ2-7; D unresolved. This CDR3 comprises 13 residues. Germline V lookup: CDR1 LNHDA, CDR2 SQIVND (reference sequence). V lost 3 bases to trimming and J lost 7 bases, with 13 bases between them. The chain's CDR3 is CASSIDRVSEQYF. The CDR3 nucleotides are TGTGCCAGTAGTATTGATAGGGTTTCAGAGCAGTACTTC.

This clone was picked up one time. The chain employs TRBV15 and TRBJ2-7; D is uncertain. In germline, CDR1 is LNHNV, CDR2 YYDKDF (reference sequence). The CDR3 totals 12 residues. Trimming took off 1 base at V and 5 bases at J, with 6 bases between the two ends. The CDR3 sequence is CATSRALHEQYF. The CDR3 DNA reads TGTGCCACCAGCAGAGCACTCCACGAGCAGTACTTC.

The rearrangement joins TRBV6-5 to TRBJ1-1, with 8 bases aligning to TRBD1. V dropped 6 bases and J dropped 11; count of bases not matched to a gene: 5. This CDR3 region has 11 residues. Looked up from germline, CDR1 is MNHEY and CDR2 is SVGAGI. The chain's CDR3 is CASSETGVAFF. CDR3 coding DNA: TGTGCCAGCAGCGAGACAGGGGTGGCTTTCTTT.

On this clone: The junction departs from germline at one end; a sequencing error may be responsible. The chain recombines TRBV7-7 with TRBJ2-7; perhaps TRBD2 as D (6 bases). Per germline, CDR1 SSHAT and CDR2 FNYEAQ (reference sequence). CDR3 length equals 12 residues. In DNA, the CDR3 is TGTGCTAGCAGCCCAGACGGGGGCGAGCAGTACTTC. Amino acids: CASSPDGGEQYF.

The rearrangement uses TRBV4-2 and TRBJ2-3; 9 bases map to TRBD2. Trimming removed 0 bases from V and 2 bases from J; junction bases left unmatched: 9. CDR3 length: 18 amino acids. Germline CDR1 and CDR2: LGHNA and YNFKEQ. CDR3 protein: CASSQERIRTSDTDTQYF. The CDR3 bases are TGTGCCAGCAGCCAAGAACGTATCAGGACTAGCGACACAGATACGCAGTATTTT.

In its sample, this clone was seen a few times. The chain links TRBV5-6 to TRBJ1-5; 8 positions agree with TRBD1. The CDR3 consists of 15 residues. The V segment lost 4 bases and the J segment 7 bases; nucleotides outside the gene matches: 10. CDR1 is SGHDT, CDR2 YYEEEE, per germline. The CDR3 nucleotides read TGTGCCAGCAGCAACCGGGACAGGTCCCTCCAGCCCCAGCATTTT. It yields the protein CASSNRDRSLQPQHF. The variable domain in full, completed from reference TRBV5-6 and TRBJ1-5, reads DAGVTQSPTHLIKTRGQQVTLRCSPKSGHDTVSWYQQALGQGPQFIFQYYEEEERQRGNFPDRFSGHQFPNYSSELNVNALLLGDSALYLCASSNRDRSLQPQHFGDGTRLSIL.

The chain joins TRBV19 to TRBJ2-2, with 7 bases identical to TRBD1. Losses at the gene ends were 3 bases for V and 0 bases for J; bases not matched to a gene: 4. This CDR3 has 16 residues. Germline lookup yields CDR1 LNHDA and CDR2 SQIVND (reference sequence). For the CDR3, the DNA is TGTGCCAGTAGTATCGTCCAGGGGGCGAACACCGGGGAGCTGTTTTTT. Its protein product is CASSIVQGANTGELFF.

The genes are TRBV28 and TRBJ1-5; 7 nucleotides align to TRBD1. After removal of 7 bases from V and 0 bases from J, the junction contained 6 bases not matched to a gene. The CDR3 spans 15 residues. In germline, CDR1 is MDHEN, CDR2 SYDVKM. In DNA form, the CDR3 reads TGTGCCAGCACCCCGACAGGGATTAGCAATCAGCCCCAGCATTTT. Residues: CASTPTGISNQPQHF.

The chain joins TRBV7-9 to TRBJ2-1; D ambiguous. Germline V gene data show CDR1 as SEHNR and CDR2 as FQNEAQ (reference sequence). V gave up 5 bases and J gave up 9 bases, with 8 bases separating them. The CDR3 has 11 amino acids. The CDR3 DNA follows: TGTGCCAGCAGCCTCGGAAGTGAGCAGTTCTTC. Encoded protein: CASSLGSEQFF.

The DNA for the CDR3 is TGTGCCAGCAGCTTGGGACTGAATGAGCAGTTCTTC. Translated, it gives CASSLGLNEQFF. The rearrangement uses TRBV5-4 and TRBJ2-1; D is undetermined. The CDR3 consists of 12 residues. CDR1 SGHNT and CDR2 YYREEE come from the germline V gene (reference sequence). Trimming removed 0 bases at V and 7 bases at J, with 5 bases between.

The chain employs TRBV28 and TRBJ2-7; D is unresolved. Trimming shortened V by 1 base and J by 2 bases, and 9 bases separated the two germline ends. This CDR3 spans 14 amino acids. Germline V CDR1 and CDR2: MDHEN, SYDVKM. CDR3 in amino acids: CASSLSREPYEQYF. The DNA for the CDR3 is TGTGCCAGCAGTTTATCGAGAGAGCCCTACGAGCAGTACTTC.

This clone was counted once. The rearrangement links TRBV7-9 to TRBJ2-1; possibly TRBD1 for D (5 bases). The germline V gene has CDR1 SEHNR and CDR2 FQNEAQ (reference sequence). CDR3 length: 11 amino acids. The ends were cut back, 11 bases at V and 5 bases at J, with 10 bases in the middle. The CDR3 here is CAELRDNEQFF. The DNA for the CDR3 is TGTGCCGAACTCAGGGACAATGAGCAGTTCTTC.

In its sample, this clone was seen once. The chain recombines TRBV5-1 with TRBJ1-6; maybe TRBD1 (5 bases). CDR1 and CDR2 (germline): SGHRS, YFSETQ. This CDR3 has 14 amino acids. Trimming took off 2 bases at V and 9 bases at J, with 12 bases between the two ends. The CDR3 DNA reads as TGCGCCAGCAGCTTTGAGGGGCTAGGTTCACCCCTCCACTTT. This encodes CASSFEGLGSPLHF.

V and J are TRBV13 and TRBJ1-6, with D possibly being TRBD1 (6 bases). V shed 6 bases and J shed 3 bases, with 9 bases lying between them. This CDR3 region has 14 residues. CDR1 and CDR2 (germline): PRHDT, FYEKMQ (reference sequence). The CDR3: CASREDSYNSPLHF. CDR3 bases: TGTGCCAGCAGAGAGGACAGCTATAATTCACCCCTCCACTTT. The variable domain in full, completed from reference TRBV13 and TRBJ1-6, reads AAGVIQSPRHLIKEKRETATLKCYPIPRHDTVYWYQQGPGQDPQFLISFYEKMQSDKGSIPDRFSAQQFSDYHSELNMSSLELGDSALYFCASREDSYNSPLHFGNGTRLTVT.

V usage is TRBV19 and J usage is TRBJ1-1, with unresolved D. The V end was cut by 5 bases, the J end by 0 bases, with 10 bases between. This CDR3 contains 14 residues. Germline lookup yields CDR1 LNHDA and CDR2 SQIVND (reference sequence). As DNA, the CDR3 is TGTGCCAGTAGTTTTGTGTCCATGAACACTGAAGCTTTCTTT. Translated, it gives CASSFVSMNTEAFF.

V is TRBV6-1 and J is TRBJ2-7; D may be TRBD1 (5 bases). Looked up from germline, CDR1 is MNHNS and CDR2 is SASEGT. The CDR3 extends over 14 amino acids. The ends were cut back, 4 bases at V and 2 bases at J, with 12 bases in the middle. The CDR3 spells CASSARQRPYEQYF. The CDR3 region has the DNA TGTGCCAGCAGTGCCCGACAGAGGCCCTACGAGCAGTACTTC.

The gene calls are TRBV28 and TRBJ2-3; D gene uncertain. CDR1 and CDR2 (germline): MDHEN, SYDVKM. The CDR3 consists of 11 residues. The V gene lost 5 bases and the J gene lost 6 bases, with 6 bases spanning the gap. The CDR3 nucleotides are TGTGCCAGCAGTCCGCGCGATACGCAGTATTTT. Residues: CASSPRDTQYF. The whole variable domain, remainder taken from reference TRBV28 and TRBJ2-3, is DVKVTQSSRYLVKRTGEKVFLECVQDMDHENMFWYRQDPGLGLRLIYFSYDVKMKEKGDIPEGYSVSREKKERFSLILESASTNQTSMYLCASSPRDTQYFGPGTRLTVL.